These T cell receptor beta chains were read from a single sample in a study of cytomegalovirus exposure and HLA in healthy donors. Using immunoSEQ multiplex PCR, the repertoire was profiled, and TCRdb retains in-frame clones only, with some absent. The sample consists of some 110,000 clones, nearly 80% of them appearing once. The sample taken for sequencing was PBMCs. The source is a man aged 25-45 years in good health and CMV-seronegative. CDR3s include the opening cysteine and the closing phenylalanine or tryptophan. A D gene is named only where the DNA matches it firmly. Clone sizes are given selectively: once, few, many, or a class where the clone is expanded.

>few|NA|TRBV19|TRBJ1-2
TGTGCCAGTAGCCTATCTCGTACAGGCGGCTATGGCTACACCTTC
CASSLSRTGGYGYTF
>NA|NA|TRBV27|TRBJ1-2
TGTGCCAGCAGCTCCCTCGACAGGTACCCCTATGGCTACACCTTC
CASSSLDRYPYGYTF
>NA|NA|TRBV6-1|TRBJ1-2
TGTGCCAGCAGTGAAATGGGGGGGCTCATGGATGGCTACACCTTC
CASSEMGGLMDGYTF
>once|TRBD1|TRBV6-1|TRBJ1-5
TGTGCCAGCAGCCAGGGGGTTGTTCAGCCCCAGCATTTT
CASSQGVVQPQHF
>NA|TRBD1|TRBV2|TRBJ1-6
TGTGCCAGCAACCCAAGGACAGGCGGAGATTCACCCCTCCACTTT
CASNPRTGGDSPLHF
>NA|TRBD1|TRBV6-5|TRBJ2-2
TGTGCCAGCAGCCGGGGACAGACGAACACCGGGGAGCTGTTTTTT
CASSRGQTNTGELFF
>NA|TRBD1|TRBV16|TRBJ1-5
TGTGCCAGCAGACTCGGGACAGGTTACCAGCCCCAGCATTTT
CASRLGTGYQPQHF
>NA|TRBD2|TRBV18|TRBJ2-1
TGTGCCAGCTCCGGGACTAGCGCTTACAATGAGCAGTTCTTC
CASSGTSAYNEQFF
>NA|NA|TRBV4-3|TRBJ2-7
TGCGCCAGCAGCCAGGAGCTAAGGGGGATCTACGAGCAGTACTTC
CASSQELRGIYEQYF
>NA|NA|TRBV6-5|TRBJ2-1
TGTGCCAGCAGTCGGGAGTTCTACAATGAGCAGTTCTTC
CASSREFYNEQFF
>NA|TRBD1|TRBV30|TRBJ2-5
TGTGCCTGGAGTGTCTACAGGGGAAGGCAAGAGACCCAGTACTTC
CAWSVYRGRQETQYF
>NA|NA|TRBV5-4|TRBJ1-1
TGTGCCAGCAGCTCCGGAACGGGGGATGAAGCTTTCTTT
CASSSGTGDEAFF
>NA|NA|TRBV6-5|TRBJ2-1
TGTGCCAGCAGTCGGCAGGGCCTATCCTACAATGAGCAGTTCTTC
CASSRQGLSYNEQFF
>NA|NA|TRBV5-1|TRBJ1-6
TGCGCCAGCAGCTTTTTTCAGGATAATTCACCCCTCCACTTT
CASSFFQDNSPLHF
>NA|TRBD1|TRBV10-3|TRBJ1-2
TGTGCCATCAAGGTCGACAGGGGTGGCGGCTACACCTTC
CAIKVDRGGGYTF
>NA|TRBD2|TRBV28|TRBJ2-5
TGTGCCAGTATTGCCCTAAGGACTAGCGGTCAAGAGACCCAGTACTTC
CASIALRTSGQETQYF
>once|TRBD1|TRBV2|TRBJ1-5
TGTGCCAGCAGTGAACTTTGGACAGGGAGACTCGGTAGCAATCAGCCCCAGCATTTT
CASSELWTGRLGSNQPQHF
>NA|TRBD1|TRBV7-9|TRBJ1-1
TGTTCCAGCAGCTTAGCCGGGACAGGGGGTTTCGGGGCTGAAGCTTTCTTT
CSSSLAGTGGFGAEAFF
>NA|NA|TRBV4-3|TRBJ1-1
TGCGCCAGCAGCCGGGTTTGGGCTTGGAACACTGAAGCTTTCTTT
CASSRVWAWNTEAFF
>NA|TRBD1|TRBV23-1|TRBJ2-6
TGCGCCAGCAGTATTAGGTGGGGTGACAGGGTCTGCGTCCTGACTTTC
CASSIRWGDRVCVLTF
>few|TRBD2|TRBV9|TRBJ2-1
TGTGCCAGCAGCGAGAGGGGCCTTAGGCTAGCGGGCGGGGATGAGCAGTTCTTC
CASSERGLRLAGGDEQFF
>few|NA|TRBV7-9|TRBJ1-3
TGTGCCAGCAGCTTAGTCTCGGCGGTAGGAAACACCATATATTTT
CASSLVSAVGNTIYF
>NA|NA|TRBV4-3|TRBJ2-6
TGCGCCAGCAGCCAAAGTTTCTACGCTGGGGCCAACGTCCTGACTTTC
CASSQSFYAGANVLTF
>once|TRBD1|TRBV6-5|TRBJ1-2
TGTGCCAGCAGTTACTCGACAGGGCATTCTGGCTACACCTTC
CASSYSTGHSGYTF
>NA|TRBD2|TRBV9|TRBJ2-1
TGTGCCAGCAGCCCCAAGCTCGGGAGGGTCGGTGAGCAGTTCTTC
CASSPKLGRVGEQFF
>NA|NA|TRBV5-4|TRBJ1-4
TGTGCCAGCAGCTTGCGACAGACTCAGGGTTATGAAAAACTGTTTTTT
CASSLRQTQGYEKLFF
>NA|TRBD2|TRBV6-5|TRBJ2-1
TGTGCCAGCAGTTACTCGCTAGCGGGGGGGCCGGCTGAGCAGTTCTTC
CASSYSLAGGPAEQFF
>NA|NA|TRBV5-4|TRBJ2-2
TGTGCCAGCAGCTTGGACGGGAACACCGGGGAGCTGTTTTTT
CASSLDGNTGELFF
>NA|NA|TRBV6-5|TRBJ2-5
TGTGCCAGCAGTTACACAGGTACAGAGACCCAGTACTTC
CASSYTGTETQYF
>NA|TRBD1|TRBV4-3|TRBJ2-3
TGCGCCAGCAGCCCCAGGGGGCGTAGCGGCACAGATACGCAGTATTTT
CASSPRGRSGTDTQYF
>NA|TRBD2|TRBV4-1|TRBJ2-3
TGCGCCAGCAGCCCCGGACTAGCAACCACAGATACGCAGTATTTT
CASSPGLATTDTQYF
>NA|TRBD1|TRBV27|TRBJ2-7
TGTGCCAGCAGTTCAATAACAGAGACAGGGATCTACGAGCAGTACTTC
CASSSITETGIYEQYF
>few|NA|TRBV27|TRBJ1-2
TGTGCCAGCAGTTTCTTGGGGGACTCTGGCTACACCTTC
CASSFLGDSGYTF
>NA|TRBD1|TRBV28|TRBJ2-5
TGTGCCAGCAGCGACAGGGCTGGAGAGACCCAGTACTTC
CASSDRAGETQYF
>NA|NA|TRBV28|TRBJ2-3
TGTGCCAGTACGGGGACAGATACGCAGTATTTT
CASTGTDTQYF
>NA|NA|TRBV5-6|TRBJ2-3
TGTGCCAGCAGCTTGCTTCCAGAAGTCGCAGATACGCAGTATTTT
CASSLLPEVADTQYF
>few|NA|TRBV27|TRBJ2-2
TGTGCCAGCAGTTACCGCCAGGGTTACACCGGGGAGCTGTTTTTT
CASSYRQGYTGELFF
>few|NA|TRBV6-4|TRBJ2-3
TGTGCCAGCAGTGGGAGTAGCACAGATACGCAGTATTTT
CASSGSSTDTQYF
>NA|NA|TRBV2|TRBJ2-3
TGTGCCAGCAGTGGAAGAACTAGCACAGATACGCAGTATTTT
CASSGRTSTDTQYF
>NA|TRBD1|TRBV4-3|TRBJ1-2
TGCGCCAGCAGCCAAGTACAGGGGGTTTCCTATGGCTACACCTTC
CASSQVQGVSYGYTF